These 22 T cell receptor beta chains originate from one sample sequenced in a study of beta chain features in type 1 diabetes. General study points: Type 1 diabetes patients had moderately but significantly shorter TCRB CDR3s in all four CD4+ subsets.

Their specific antigens are unknown. The isolated RNA, all of it, was reverse transcribed, so expressed TCRB transcripts were what got sequenced. The data were produced by immunoSEQ multiplex PCR, yet TCRdb's version contains in-frame clones alone and is incomplete. The table records approximately 600,000 clones, approximately 13% of them present only once. Specimen: naive CD4+ T cells from blood. The receptor set was obtained from a man aged 25-45 years with type 1 diabetes.

The chain's CDR3 is CASSPRQGENSPLHF. The CDR3 bases are TGTGCCAGCAGCCCGAGACAGGGGGAAAATTCACCCCTCCACTTT. V usage is TRBV16 and J usage is TRBJ1-6; 9 bases fit TRBD1. The V and J ends lost 4 bases and 7 bases, in that order; junction bases with no gene match: 5. The CDR3 length is 15 residues. Per germline, CDR1 KGHSY and CDR2 FQNENV. Using reference TRBV16 and TRBJ1-6 for the parts outside the CDR3, the full variable domain is GEEVAQTPKHLVRGEGQKAKLYCAPIKGHSYVFWYQQVLKNEFKFLISFQNENVFDETGMPKERFSAKCLPNSPCSLEIQATKLEDSAVYFCASSPRQGENSPLHFGNGTRLTVT.

This clone was counted a few times. Relative to the germline gene, one junction end is altered; a read error may explain this. This chain connects TRBV6-6 to TRBJ2-6, with D perhaps matching TRBD2 (5 bases). The CDR3 sequence is 15 residues long. Germline V gene data show CDR1 as MNHNY and CDR2 as SVGAGI (reference sequence). The CDR3 is CASTYGLSGANVLTF. In nucleotides, the CDR3 is TGTGCCAGCACTTACGGACTGTCTGGGGCCAACGTCCTGACTTTC.

The chain joins TRBV9 to TRBJ2-5; D tentatively fits TRBD1 or TRBD2 (5 bases each). V shed 1 base and J shed 3 bases, with 10 bases lying between them. This CDR3 region has 14 residues. Germline V gene data show CDR1 as SGDLS and CDR2 as YYNGEE. DNA of the CDR3: TGTGCCAGCAGCGTACAATTGGGGGAAGAGACCCAGTACTTC. It yields the protein CASSVQLGEETQYF.

The chain has TRBV5-6 and TRBJ2-7, with D perhaps TRBD2 (5 bases). Germline CDR1 SGHDT, CDR2 YYEEEE. This CDR3 contains 14 residues. With 6 bases removed from V and 3 bases from J, the gap between germline ends came to 16 bases. CDR3 region: CASTLGLARYEQYF. The CDR3 coding sequence is TGTGCCAGCACCCTCGGGCTAGCACGCTACGAGCAGTACTTC.

The V call is TRBV5-6, the J call TRBJ2-7; no reliable D call. The V end lost 4 bases, the J end lost 5 bases, and 10 bases lay between the germline ends. Germline-derived CDR1 and CDR2 are SGHDT and YYEEEE. This CDR3 has 12 residues. The CDR3 nucleotides read TGTGCCAGCAGCGCTTCGTCCCACGAGCAGTACTTC. Its translation is CASSASSHEQYF.

This clone was counted a few times. The rearrangement uses TRBV4-3 and TRBJ2-7; no clear D gene. CDR3 size: 17 residues. Per the germline V gene, CDR1 is LGHNA and CDR2 is YSLEER. With 0 bases removed from V and 1 base from J, the gap between germline ends came to 16 bases. CDR3 sequence (DNA): TGCGCCAGCAGCCAAGATAGGTCCGGCGCCTTTTCCTACGAGCAGTACTTC. Its protein product is CASSQDRSGAFSYEQYF.

This clone was detected a few times. The V gene is TRBV4-3, the J gene TRBJ2-1; tentatively, D is TRBD1 (5 bases). V was trimmed by 0 bases and J by 5 bases, leaving 8 bases between them. CDR1 and CDR2 (germline): LGHNA, YSLEER. This CDR3 has 14 amino acids. The chain's CDR3 is CASSQEEGDNEQFF. CDR3 DNA: TGCGCCAGCAGCCAAGAGGAAGGGGACAATGAGCAGTTCTTC.

V usage is TRBV4-3 and J usage is TRBJ1-4, with D maybe TRBD1 (5 bases). V lost 3 bases and J lost 5, with 16 bases in between. The CDR3 has 16 residues. Per the germline V gene, CDR1 is LGHNA and CDR2 is YSLEER. The CDR3, as DNA: TGCGCCAGCAGCCAGATCAGGGTTGGGGGGAATGAAAAACTGTTTTTT. It codes for CASSQIRVGGNEKLFF.

This clone was seen more than once but under ten times. The gene calls are TRBV7-9 and TRBJ2-5; D remains unclear. Germline V gives CDR1 SEHNR, CDR2 FQNEAQ (reference sequence). The CDR3 has 13 residues. V lost 4 bases to trimming and J lost 4 bases, with 10 bases between them. The CDR3 coding sequence is TGTGCCAGCAGCTCCGCAGTCGCAGAGACCCAGTACTTC. Protein product: CASSSAVAETQYF.

The gene calls are TRBV28 and TRBJ1-5; 7 bases agree with TRBD1. This CDR3 is 16 amino acids long. Germline values: CDR1 MDHEN, CDR2 SYDVKM. V lost 2 bases to trimming and J lost 3 bases; unmatched junction nucleotides: 7. Here the CDR3 reads CASSLPQGHSNQPQHF. CDR3 sequence (DNA): TGTGCCAGCAGTTTACCACAGGGGCATTCCAATCAGCCCCAGCATTTT.

This rearrangement joins TRBV7-2 to TRBJ2-1, with 7 bases aligning to TRBD1. The CDR3 totals 15 residues. Unmatched junction bases numbered 1, after V lost 2 bases and J lost 0 bases. CDR1 and CDR2 from the germline V gene are SGHTA and FQGNSA. CDR3 sequence (DNA): TGTGCCAGCAGCTTACAGGGGGTCTCCTACAATGAGCAGTTCTTC. Amino acids: CASSLQGVSYNEQFF.

CDR3 bases: TGTGCCAGCAGCAGACTAGCGGGGTCCACAGATACGCAGTATTTT. This gives the protein CASSRLAGSTDTQYF. The chain links TRBV9 to TRBJ2-3; 11 nucleotides line up with TRBD2. Losses at the gene ends were 4 bases for V and 2 bases for J; bases not matched to a gene: 3. CDR3 length: 15 residues. Germline V gene sequence: CDR1 SGDLS, CDR2 YYNGEE.

This clone was picked up a small number of times. The chain's CDR3 is CASSPRRGNEQFF. The CDR3 region has the DNA TGTGCCAGCAGCCCTAGAAGGGGGAATGAGCAGTTCTTC. The chain uses TRBV9 and TRBJ2-1, with D tentatively TRBD1 (6 bases). The CDR3 sequence is 13 residues long. The V and J ends lost 4 bases and 7 bases respectively, with 12 bases between them. Looked up from germline, CDR1 is SGDLS and CDR2 is YYNGEE.

In this sample, this clone turned up a few times. The genes are TRBV9 and TRBJ1-2; D might be TRBD1 (5 bases). The V end was cut by 3 bases, the J end by 2 bases, with 11 bases between. The CDR3 contains 14 residues. The germline gives CDR1 SGDLS, CDR2 YYNGEE. CDR3 amino acids: CASSESGINYGYTF. The DNA for the CDR3 is TGTGCCAGCAGCGAGTCAGGGATCAACTATGGCTACACCTTC. The complete variable domain, with remaining parts taken from reference TRBV9 and TRBJ1-2, reads DSGVTQTPKHLITATGQRVTLRCSPRSGDLSVYWYQQSLDQGLQFLIQYYNGEERAKGNILERFSAQQFPDLHSELNLSSLELGDSALYFCASSESGINYGYTFGSGTRLTVV.

The gene calls are TRBV10-3 and TRBJ2-3; no clear D. The CDR3 contains 17 residues. The germline V and J ends were trimmed by 0 bases and 1 base, with 14 bases remaining between them. The germline V gene has CDR1 ENHRY and CDR2 SYGVKD. The CDR3 DNA is TGTGCCATCAGTGAGTCACGGACCGCGTCCGGCACAGATACGCAGTATTTT. Protein sequence: CAISESRTASGTDTQYF.

This clone was seen a handful of times. The chain joins TRBV4-3 to TRBJ2-7; 10 bases fit TRBD2. V lost 4 bases and J lost 3; bases outside the gene matches: 6. The length of the CDR3 is 15 residues. Germline V gives CDR1 LGHNA, CDR2 YSLEER. CDR3 sequence reads: CASSRSTSGDYEQYF. Written as DNA, the CDR3 is TGCGCCAGCAGCCGCTCCACTAGCGGGGACTACGAGCAGTACTTC.

The chain couples TRBV7-2 to TRBJ2-7, with 8 bases aligning to TRBD2. J gave up 4 bases and V 1 base, and 3 bases lay outside the gene matches. This CDR3 region has 14 residues. Germline loops: CDR1 SGHTA, CDR2 FQGNSA. CDR3 loop: CASSLGERGYEQYF. The CDR3, as DNA: TGTGCCAGCAGCTTAGGGGAGCGGGGGTACGAGCAGTACTTC.

The chain carries TRBV12-2 and TRBJ1-5; the table assigns TRBD1, which was not confirmed against the DNA. TRBV12-2 is given as a pseudogene. The CDR3 is 17 residues long. CDR3 DNA sequence: TGTGCAAGTCGCACCGACGACAGGGTAGGTGGCAATCAGCCCCAGCATTTT. This sequence encodes CASRTDDRVGGNQPQHF.

This clone was seen only a few times. This chain links TRBV28 with TRBJ2-1, with TRBD2 identical over 13 bases. J gave up 9 bases and V 5 bases, and 10 bases lay outside the gene matches. Germline V gene data show CDR1 as MDHEN and CDR2 as SYDVKM. This CDR3 has 16 amino acids. CDR3 amino acids: CASSIFTSGGAGEQFF. In DNA, the CDR3 is TGTGCCAGCAGTATATTCACTAGCGGGGGGGCCGGTGAGCAGTTCTTC. Combining the CDR3 with reference TRBV28 and TRBJ2-1 gives the whole variable domain DVKVTQSSRYLVKRTGEKVFLECVQDMDHENMFWYRQDPGLGLRLIYFSYDVKMKEKGDIPEGYSVSREKKERFSLILESASTNQTSMYLCASSIFTSGGAGEQFFGPGTRLTVL.

The sample holds a few counts of this clone. The chain recombines TRBV6-5 with TRBJ2-5, with a weak D call TRBD1 (5 bases). This CDR3 has 14 residues. The germline V and J ends were trimmed by 6 bases and 3 bases, with 14 bases remaining between them. The germline CDR1 and CDR2 sequences are MNHEY and SVGAGI. The CDR3 DNA is TGTGCCAGCAGCAGACAGATACCCGAAGAGACCCAGTACTTC. This translates into CASSRQIPEETQYF.

This clone has just a few counts. This chain's CDR3 is CASSYTSGGVYEQYF. The CDR3 bases are TGTGCCAGCAGTTACACGAGCGGGGGGGTCTACGAGCAGTACTTC. The chain joins TRBV6-5 to TRBJ2-7, with TRBD2 matching over 10 bases. Germline V gene data show CDR1 as MNHEY and CDR2 as SVGAGI. J was trimmed by 3 bases and V by 2 bases; bases with no gene match: 4. The CDR3 length is 15 residues.

The J gene is TRBJ2-5, the V gene TRBV7-9, with a weak D call TRBD2 (5 bases). The CDR3 has 16 amino acids. CDR1 SEHNR and CDR2 FQNEAQ come from the germline V gene (reference sequence). V lost 1 base and J 3 bases, leaving 15 bases between the germline ends. The CDR3 reads CASSLGTGGLEETQYF. CDR3 bases: TGTGCCAGCAGCTTAGGGACGGGCGGGCTAGAAGAGACCCAGTACTTC.